The entry that follows covers one T cell receptor beta chain sequence. Between the trimmed V and J ends, which lost 4 bases and 9 bases, there was a span of 18 bases. Germline loops: CDR1 MNHNS, CDR2 SASEGT. The CDR3 has 14 amino acids. The sample originates from a study of OX40 agonist ivuxolimab in advanced cancers. Study-wide background: All patients had ivuxolimab intravenously every 2 weeks at 0.01 to 10 mg/kg. Among those treated, three patients had partial responses, one with hepatocellular carcinoma and two with cutaneous melanoma. Checkpoint inhibitors had been given previously to under 50% of patients.

The table came from immunoSEQ multiplex PCR; TCRdb's copy has only in-frame clones and leaves some out. This table has fewer than 55,000 clones, about 81% appearing once. The chain couples TRBV6-1 to TRBJ2-5; D ambiguous. The receptor comes from an adult with an advanced solid tumor such as melanoma, head and neck, liver or kidney cancer. Material: CD4+ or CD8+ T cells sorted from blood, obtained in a trial of the OX40 agonist ivuxolimab. The DNA of the CDR3 is TGTGCCAGCAGTGGAGCTTTAGGGCCCCAGGCCCAGTACTTC. This encodes CASSGALGPQAQYF.